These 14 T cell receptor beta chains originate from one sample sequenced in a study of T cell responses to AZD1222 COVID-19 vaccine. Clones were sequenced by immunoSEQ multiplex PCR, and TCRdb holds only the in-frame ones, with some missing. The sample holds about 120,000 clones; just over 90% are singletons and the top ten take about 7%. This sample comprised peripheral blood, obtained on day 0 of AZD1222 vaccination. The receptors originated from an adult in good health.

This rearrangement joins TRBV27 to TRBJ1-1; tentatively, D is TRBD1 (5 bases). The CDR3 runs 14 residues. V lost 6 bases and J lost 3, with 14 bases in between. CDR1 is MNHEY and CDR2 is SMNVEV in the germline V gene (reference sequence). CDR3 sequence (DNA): TGTGCCAGCAGCCGCCTTCGGGGGGACACTGAAGCTTTCTTT. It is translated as CASSRLRGDTEAFF.

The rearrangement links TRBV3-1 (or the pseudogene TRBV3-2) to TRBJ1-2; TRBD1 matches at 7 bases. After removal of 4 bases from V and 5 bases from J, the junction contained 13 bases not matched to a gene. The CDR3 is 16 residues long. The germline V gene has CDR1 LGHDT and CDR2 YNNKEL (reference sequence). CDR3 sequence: CASSPLSLRGDYGYTF. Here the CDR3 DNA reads TGTGCCAGCAGCCCCCTTTCGCTCAGGGGGGATTATGGCTACACCTTC.

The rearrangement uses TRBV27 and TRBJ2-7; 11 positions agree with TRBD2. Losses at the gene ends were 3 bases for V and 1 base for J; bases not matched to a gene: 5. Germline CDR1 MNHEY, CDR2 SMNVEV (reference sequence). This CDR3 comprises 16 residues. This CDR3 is CASSFQLAGVSYEQYF. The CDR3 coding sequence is TGTGCCAGCAGTTTCCAACTAGCGGGGGTGTCCTACGAGCAGTACTTC.

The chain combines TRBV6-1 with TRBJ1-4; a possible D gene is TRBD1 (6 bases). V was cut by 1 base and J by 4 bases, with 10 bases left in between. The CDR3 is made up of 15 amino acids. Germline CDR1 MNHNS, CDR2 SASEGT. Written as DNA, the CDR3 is TGTGCCAGCAGTGAAGGTGCCAGGGGTAATGAAAAACTGTTTTTT. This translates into CASSEGARGNEKLFF.

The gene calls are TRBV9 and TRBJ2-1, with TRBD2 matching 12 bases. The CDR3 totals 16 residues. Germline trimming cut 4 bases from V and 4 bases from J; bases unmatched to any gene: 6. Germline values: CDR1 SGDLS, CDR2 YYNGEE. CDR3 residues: CASSPRLAGVYNEQFF. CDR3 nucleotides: TGTGCCAGCAGCCCGCGACTAGCGGGGGTTTACAATGAGCAGTTCTTC.

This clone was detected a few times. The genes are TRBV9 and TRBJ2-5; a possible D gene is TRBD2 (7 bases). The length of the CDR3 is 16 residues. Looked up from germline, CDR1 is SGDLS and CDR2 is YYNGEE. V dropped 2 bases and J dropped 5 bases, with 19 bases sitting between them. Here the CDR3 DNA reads TGTGCCAGCAGCGTCCAAGGGGGGGCTAGCGGCGAGACCCAGTACTTC. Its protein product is CASSVQGGASGETQYF.

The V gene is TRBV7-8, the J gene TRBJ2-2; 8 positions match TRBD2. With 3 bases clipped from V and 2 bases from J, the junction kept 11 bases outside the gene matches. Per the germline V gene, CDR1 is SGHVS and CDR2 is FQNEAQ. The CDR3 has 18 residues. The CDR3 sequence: CASSFHPRRGDNTGELFF. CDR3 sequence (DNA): TGTGCCAGCAGCTTTCATCCCCGGCGGGGGGACAACACCGGGGAGCTGTTTTTT.

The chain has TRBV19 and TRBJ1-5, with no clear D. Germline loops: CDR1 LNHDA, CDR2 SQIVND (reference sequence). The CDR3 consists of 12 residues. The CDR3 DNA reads TGTGCGCCAAGAAGGGTTGGACAGCCCCAGCATTTT. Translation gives CAPRRVGQPQHF.

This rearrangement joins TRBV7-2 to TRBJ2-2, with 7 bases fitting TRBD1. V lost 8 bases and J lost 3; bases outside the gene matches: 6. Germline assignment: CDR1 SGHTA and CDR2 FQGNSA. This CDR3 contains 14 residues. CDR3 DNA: TGTGCCAGCGCGGGCAGGGGGTACACCGGGGAGCTGTTTTTT. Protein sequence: CASAGRGYTGELFF.

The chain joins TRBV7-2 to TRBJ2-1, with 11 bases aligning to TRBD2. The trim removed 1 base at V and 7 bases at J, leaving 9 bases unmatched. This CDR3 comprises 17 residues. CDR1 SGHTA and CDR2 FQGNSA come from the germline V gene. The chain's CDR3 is CASSLGVAGGPDNEQFF. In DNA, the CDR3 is TGTGCCAGCAGCTTAGGGGTAGCGGGGGGGCCGGATAATGAGCAGTTCTTC.

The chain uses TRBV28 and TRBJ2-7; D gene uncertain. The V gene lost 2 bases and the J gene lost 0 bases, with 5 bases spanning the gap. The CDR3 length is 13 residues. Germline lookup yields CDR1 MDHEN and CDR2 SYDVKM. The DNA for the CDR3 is TGTGCCAGCAGTTTAGACAACTCCTACGAGCAGTACTTC. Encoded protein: CASSLDNSYEQYF.

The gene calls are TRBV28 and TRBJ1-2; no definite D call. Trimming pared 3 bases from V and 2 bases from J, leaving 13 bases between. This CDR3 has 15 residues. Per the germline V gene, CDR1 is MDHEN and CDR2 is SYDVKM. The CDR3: CASSFRTVANYGYTF. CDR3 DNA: TGTGCCAGCAGTTTTCGGACGGTAGCGAACTATGGCTACACCTTC.

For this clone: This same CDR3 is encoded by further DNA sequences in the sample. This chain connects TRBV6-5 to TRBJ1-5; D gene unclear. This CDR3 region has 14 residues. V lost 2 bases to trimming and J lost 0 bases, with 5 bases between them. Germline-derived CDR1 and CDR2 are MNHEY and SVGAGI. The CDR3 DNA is TGTGCCAGCAGTTACCGGAATAGCAATCAGCCCCAGCATTTT. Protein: CASSYRNSNQPQHF.

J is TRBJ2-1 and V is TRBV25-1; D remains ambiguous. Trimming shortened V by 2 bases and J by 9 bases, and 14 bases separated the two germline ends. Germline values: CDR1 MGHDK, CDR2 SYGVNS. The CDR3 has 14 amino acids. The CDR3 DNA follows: TGTGCCAGCAGTGAACTTGGGTCTAACAGTGAGCAGTTCTTC. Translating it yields CASSELGSNSEQFF.